These 24 T cell receptor beta chains were sequenced from one sample in a study of T-cell reconstitution after alpha-beta-depleted transplantation in children. This sample's TCRbeta library carried unique molecular identifier barcodes. Each CDR3 protein is one row after TCRdb ran MiXCR on the PCR reads. In the table there are 300,000 or so distinct CDR3 sequences, 9.9% of which are singletons. The material was PBMCs from the stem cell graft donor, obtained from the stem cell graft. The receptors come from a human donor who donated a stem cell graft to a child with SCID.

The genes are TRBV20-1 and TRBJ2-2; TRBD2 agrees at 7 bases. There are 16 residues in the CDR3. The V gene end was trimmed by 1 base and the J gene end by 0 bases; junction bases not matched to a gene: 5. Germline-derived CDR1 and CDR2 are DFQATT and SNEGSKA (reference sequence). The CDR3 DNA reads TGCAGTGCTAGAGGGGGAGGGCGATCGAACACCGGGGAGCTGTTTTTT. Its protein product is CSARGGGRSNTGELFF.

This clonotype occurred a few times. The gene calls are TRBV9 and TRBJ2-2, with TRBD1 matching 11 bases. This CDR3 spans 18 amino acids. V shed 0 bases, J shed 4 bases, and the junction held 8 bases outside the gene matches. Germline CDR1 reads SGDLS; CDR2 reads YYNGEE. The DNA for the CDR3 is TGTGCCAGCAGCGTAGCCCTGGACAGGGGGCATAGCACCGGGGAGCTGTTTTTT. This sequence encodes CASSVALDRGHSTGELFF.

Many counts were recorded for this clonotype. V usage is TRBV12-3 or TRBV12-4 and J usage is TRBJ1-2; possibly TRBD1 for D (6 bases). With 6 bases removed from V and 8 bases from J, the gap between germline ends came to 16 bases. The CDR3 covers 13 residues. CDR3 amino acids: CASRSQGYSGYTF. In nucleotides, the CDR3 is TGTGCCAGCAGGTCTCAGGGGTATTCGGGCTACACCTTC.

The table lists this clonotype with a few counts. The chain uses TRBV5-1 and TRBJ1-6, with TRBD1 matching 7 bases. The germline gives CDR1 SGHRS, CDR2 YFSETQ. The V segment lost 4 bases and the J segment 7 bases; nucleotides outside the gene matches: 8. This CDR3 is 15 amino acids long. CDR3 loop: CASSRLDRVNSPLHF. The CDR3 DNA is TGCGCCAGCAGCCGGCTAGACAGGGTGAATTCACCCCTCCACTTT.

This clonotype was picked up many times. This sequence joins TRBV19 and TRBJ2-2; the match to TRBD1 covers 8 bases. Germline V lookup: CDR1 LNHDA, CDR2 SQIVND (reference sequence). V lost 6 bases to trimming and J lost 5 bases; unmatched junction nucleotides: 8. This CDR3 is built from 15 residues. CDR3 loop: CASRLDRGETGELFF. The DNA of the CDR3 is TGTGCCAGTAGATTAGACAGGGGAGAAACCGGGGAGCTGTTTTTT.

In this sample, this clonotype turned up many times. The DNA of the CDR3 is TGTGCCAGCAGCCAAGAGAGCCGGCAAGAGACCCAGTACTTC. Translating gives CASSQESRQETQYF. V and J are TRBV3-1 and TRBJ2-5, with D unclear. V lost 0 bases to trimming and J lost 2 bases, with 7 bases between them. Germline V CDR1 and CDR2: LGHDT, YNNKEL (reference sequence). The CDR3 has 14 residues.

This clonotype was seen many times. The chain uses TRBV18 and TRBJ2-7, with D unresolved. CDR1 KGHSH and CDR2 LQKENI come from the germline V gene. Trimming left V 4 bases short and J 3 bases short, with 16 bases between. The CDR3 spans 15 residues. CDR3 nucleotides: TGTGCCAGCTCACTTTCGTACCAAGCTGGCTACGAGCAGTACTTC. Translated, it gives CASSLSYQAGYEQYF.

J is TRBJ1-5 and V is TRBV12-3 or TRBV12-4; D gene ambiguous. Trimming left V 1 base short and J 9 bases short, with 4 bases between. This CDR3 contains 11 residues. The CDR3 DNA follows: TGTGCCAGCAGTTTAGTCTTGCCCCAGCATTTT. Amino acid sequence: CASSLVLPQHF.

The table lists this clonotype with many counts. The V call is TRBV29-1, the J call TRBJ1-1; the match to TRBD1 covers 8 bases. The germline CDR1 and CDR2 sequences are SQVTM and ANQGSEA. The CDR3 runs 13 residues. The J segment lost 6 bases and the V segment lost 7 bases, leaving 10 bases of the junction unmatched. The CDR3 coding sequence is TGCAGCGGACAGGGGAACCCGTTCTCTGAAGCTTTCTTT. Translated, it gives CSGQGNPFSEAFF.

Concerning this clonotype: It may be a read error: a sequence one base away is much more abundant. The chain carries TRBV6-2 or TRBV6-3 and TRBJ2-7; D perhaps matches TRBD1 (6 bases). CDR1 is MNHEY, CDR2 SVGEGT, per germline. This CDR3 is built from 15 residues. The CDR3: CASSVTGQLTYGQYF. The CDR3 nucleotides are TGTGCCAGCAGTGTGACCGGACAGCTGACCTACGGGCAGTACTTC.

This clonotype appeared a few times. The rearrangement links TRBV5-6 to TRBJ2-3, with a tentative D call TRBD1 (6 bases). Germline CDR1 SGHDT, CDR2 YYEEEE. The CDR3 covers 16 residues. V lost 2 bases and J 2 bases, leaving 15 bases between the germline ends. The CDR3 DNA follows: TGTGCCAGCAGCTTTCAGGGGCAGTCTCCCACAGATACGCAGTATTTT. It is translated as CASSFQGQSPTDTQYF.

Here the CDR3 DNA reads TGTGCCAGCAGCATAGGTGGCGGGGGCAGTTTCCAAGAGACCCAGTACTTC. This encodes CASSIGGGGSFQETQYF. The chain uses TRBV7-9 and TRBJ2-5; possible D gene TRBD2, 7 bases. Germline CDR1 is SEHNR and CDR2 is FQNEAQ (reference sequence). Between the trimmed V and J ends, which lost 5 bases and 1 base, there was a span of 20 bases. The CDR3 has 17 amino acids.

At least ten counts were recorded for this clonotype. V and J are TRBV12-3 or TRBV12-4 and TRBJ1-6; no definite D call. V was pared by 3 bases and J by 10 bases, with 13 bases between. This CDR3 is 14 amino acids long. The CDR3 here is CASSLAEGGSPLHF. In nucleotides, the CDR3 is TGTGCCAGCAGTTTGGCAGAAGGAGGATCACCCCTCCACTTT.

Turning to this clonotype: Being one base from a much bigger clone, this may be a read error. V usage is TRBV5-1 and J usage is TRBJ2-5; D may correspond to TRBD1 or TRBD2 (5 bases each). The CDR3 consists of 13 residues. CDR1 SGHRS and CDR2 YFSETQ come from the germline V gene. The V gene lost 4 bases and the J gene lost 0 bases, with 7 bases spanning the gap. This CDR3 reads CASSGGHQETQYF. For the CDR3, the DNA is TGCGCCAGCAGCGGGGGACACCAAGAGACCCAGTACTTC.

This clonotype was counted a few times. The rearrangement links TRBV5-1 to TRBJ2-2, with TRBD2 matching over 7 bases. This CDR3 comprises 16 residues. V dropped 4 bases and J dropped 1; count of bases not matched to a gene: 7. Germline CDR1 reads SGHRS; CDR2 reads YFSETQ. The CDR3 region has the DNA TGCGCCAGCAGCGATGGGACTAACTTGAACACCGGGGAGCTGTTTTTT. It codes for CASSDGTNLNTGELFF.

This clonotype was counted at least ten times. The chain joins TRBV7-2 to TRBJ2-7; D is possibly TRBD2 (5 bases). The CDR3 covers 14 residues. The germline V gene encodes CDR1 SGHTA and CDR2 FQGNSA. V was shortened by 6 bases and J by 3 bases, with 15 bases between the two germline ends. As DNA, the CDR3 is TGTGCCAGCAGTTCCTCTCGGGGTGGCTACGAGCAGTACTTC. Its protein is CASSSSRGGYEQYF.

The count of this clonotype is one. The chain is built from TRBV5-1 and TRBJ1-5; D gene uncertain. Germline CDR1 is SGHRS and CDR2 is YFSETQ. The length of the CDR3 is 13 residues. V lost 4 bases, J lost 7 bases, and 12 bases lay in between. In DNA form, the CDR3 reads TGCGCCAGCAGCCCAAATCTCGGGCAGCCCCAGCATTTT. The encoded protein is CASSPNLGQPQHF.

This clonotype came up many times. The chain employs TRBV6-1 and TRBJ2-1; tentatively, D is TRBD1 or TRBD2 (5 bases each). From germline, CDR1 is MNHNS and CDR2 SASEGT. The CDR3 is 13 residues long. V lost 1 base to trimming and J lost 8 bases, with 9 bases between them. The CDR3 sequence: CASSEGGMDEQFF. CDR3 coding DNA: TGTGCCAGCAGTGAAGGGGGGATGGATGAGCAGTTCTTC.

The chain links TRBV20-1 to TRBJ1-1; no clear D gene. The length of the CDR3 is 13 residues. V was shortened by 2 bases and J by 0 bases, with 7 bases between the two germline ends. Germline assignment: CDR1 DFQATT and CDR2 SNEGSKA (reference sequence). CDR3 nucleotides: TGCAGTGCTAGATCCCTACTGAACACTGAAGCTTTCTTT. Its protein is CSARSLLNTEAFF.

This clonotype was observed at least ten times. The chain has TRBV5-1 and TRBJ2-1; D might be TRBD1 (6 bases). V gave up 0 bases and J gave up 5 bases, with 12 bases separating them. The CDR3 covers 15 residues. The germline CDR1 and CDR2 sequences are SGHRS and YFSETQ. CDR3 sequence reads: CASSLVSKGDNEQFF. In DNA, the CDR3 is TGCGCCAGCAGCTTGGTCTCCAAGGGGGACAATGAGCAGTTCTTC.

Only a few counts were recorded for this clonotype. The chain has TRBV7-3 and TRBJ2-7; weak D call: TRBD1 (6 bases). The CDR3 spans 15 residues. The germline CDR1 and CDR2 sequences are SGHTA and FQGTGA. Trimming stripped 1 base from V and 2 bases from J, with 12 bases between. The CDR3 region is CASSLIPGAAYEQYF. Here the CDR3 DNA reads TGTGCCAGCAGCTTAATTCCAGGGGCGGCCTACGAGCAGTACTTC.

This clonotype was detected only a few times. The chain couples TRBV12-3 or TRBV12-4 to TRBJ2-7, with D unclear. With 2 bases removed from V and 6 bases from J, the gap between germline ends came to 5 bases. The CDR3 contains 11 residues. The CDR3 region is CASSLKGEQYF. In nucleotides, the CDR3 is TGTGCCAGCAGTTTAAAGGGCGAGCAGTACTTC.

The chain is built from TRBV25-1 and TRBJ1-4; D call uncertain. The V end lost 1 base, the J end lost 4 bases, and 4 bases lay between the germline ends. CDR3 size: 13 residues. Germline CDR1 MGHDK, CDR2 SYGVNS. The chain's CDR3 is CASSEFGNEKLFF. In DNA form, the CDR3 reads TGTGCCAGCAGTGAATTCGGTAATGAAAAACTGTTTTTT.

The table lists this clonotype with many counts. The chain is built from TRBV29-1 and TRBJ1-1; TRBD1 aligns across 7 bases. The CDR3 spans 12 residues. From germline, CDR1 is SQVTM and CDR2 ANQGSEA. V dropped 7 bases and J dropped 5; count of bases not matched to a gene: 7. CDR3 DNA sequence: TGCAGCGCCAGAGGGGGCTTGACTGAAGCTTTCTTT. Its protein product is CSARGGLTEAFF.